This T cell receptor (beta chain) was sequenced in a study of early T cells in non-severe SARS-CoV-2 infection. Points from the study as a whole: VDJdb matching skewed toward anti-spike CD8 responses, missing private and CD4 specificities.

Looked up from germline, CDR1 is SGDLS and CDR2 is YYNGEE. V was clipped by 0 bases and J by 1 base, with 4 bases between them. The CDR3 consists of 13 residues. Attached unique molecular identifiers marked individual cDNA molecules. TCRdb ran MiXCR on the 5' RACE reads and lists one entry per CDR3 protein. This sample has 80,000 to 95,000 distinct CDR3 sequences, with 15% to 20% found just once. A word on this clonotype: As yet, its antigen is unknown.

This clonotype originated in an adult who was a healthcare worker with PCR-confirmed SARS-CoV-2 infection or an uninfected control (not recorded which). Sequenced here: whole blood, sampled at baseline. The V and J genes are TRBV9 and TRBJ2-5; D remains ambiguous. The CDR3 DNA follows: TGTGCCAGCAGCGTAGCCAGCCAAGAGACCCAGTACTTC. Translation: CASSVASQETQYF.